The sequence of this T cell receptor (beta chain) was determined in a study of cytomegalovirus exposure and HLA in healthy donors (dated by TCRdb to about 2017). A note on the overall study: An earlier analysis of 587 of the donors reported approximately 280 Gb of sequence data and 117 million unique TCR beta sequences obtained from 180 million or so T cells. Approximately 330 gigabases of sequencing data and around 80 million unique TCR sequences made up an early release that covered over 550 HLA-typed donors. Of the roughly 390 genotyped donors, 81% were placed in the genetic ancestry cluster associated with self-reported Caucasian donors. The study was designed to test whether signatures of past pathogen exposure could be identified by cataloging public T cell receptors. The T cell repertoires of some 670 subjects were profiled by immunosequencing and related to cytomegalovirus serostatus. In addition to the first cohort of around 670 subjects, a separate validation cohort of approximately 130 different subjects was used. High-throughput TCR immunosequencing, statistical association of individual TCRs with disease status, and machine learning were combined to predict cytomegalovirus infection status. To study patterns of TCR occurrence, a later analysis re-analyzed previously published TCR beta repertoires from 650 to 750 donors and added high-resolution HLA genotyping. In the later analysis, no new phenotypic data were used to find candidate immune exposures; instead, reliance was placed on TCR beta sequences and their occurrence across donors. An earlier analysis of around 580 of the donors used high-throughput TCR beta sequencing to judge whether each TCR beta V gene segment behaved as functional or pseudogenic. Donor age, sex, ethnicity and CMV serostatus were collected together with the repertoire data. Genome-wide SNP genotypes for about 65% of the 666 donors were used in a later genetic analysis, which treated that subset as a discovery cohort. All discovery cohort repertoires had been generated on a single sequencing platform. HLA typing covered class I and class II loci at four-digit resolution. The number of donors typed differed by locus, with roughly 629-640 for A, B, C, DRB1 and DQB1, 522 for DQA1, about 610 for DPA1, and around 450 for DPB1. Roughly five DR-DQ haplotypes were handled as single units for association and clustering because linkage in the cohort was strong. On average, around 240,000 unique TCR beta nucleotide sequences were sequenced per donor among 350 to 400 genotyped donors of the cohort, with roughly 18% of those sequences being non-productive.

The cohort was made up of 666 healthy bone marrow donors. Cohort members were all nominally healthy when sampled, although unrecorded immune exposures were likely present. The donor was CMV seropositive and was included in the group of around 300 seropositive cohort members. Each donor provided a peripheral blood sample, and peripheral blood mononuclear cells were used for TCR beta sequencing. The Qiagen DNeasy Blood Extraction Kit was used to extract genomic DNA from the blood cell samples. The germline V gene (reference sequence) supplies CDR1 GTSNPN and CDR2 SVGIG. The CDR3 numbers 12 residues from cysteine through phenylalanine. Of all the DNA, just the CDR3 is kept, 36 bases in frame from base 1. V was cut back by 1 base and J by 6 bases, leaving a gap of 9 bases between them. Regarding this clone: There is no known antigen for this receptor. Qualities for individual bases were not recorded, and no much larger clone is one base off.

Overall results and qualifications from the work: Because counts were too low, about 15 rarely observed V segments, including chromosome 9 orphons, were left out of the earlier analysis of 587 of the donors. A further reported finding was that TCR beta sequences accurately predicted the HLA-A and HLA-B alleles for most subjects in the first cohort. Some IMGT-functional V segments, including TRBV6-2 and TRBV6-3, could not be told apart with the 87-base-pair reads, so those segments were excluded. Correlated functional status among segregating V segments might be attributable to linkage disequilibrium, but an unknown experimental factor could not be ruled out. A later genetic analysis associated a missense DCLRE1C variant with V-gene and J-gene trimming of TCR beta chains, and an independent cohort replicated the association. A few of the identified cytomegalovirus-associated TCR beta chains were confirmed in vitro to be specific for cytomegalovirus antigens. When HLA alleles, especially DR and DQ, strongly co-occurred, TCR associations were difficult to assign to individual alleles. Specific HLA alleles were associated with some 15,000 TCR beta sequences at a false discovery rate of 0.05 in a later analysis. A later analysis found that TCR association rates varied across HLA loci, with DRB1 alleles showing the most associated TCRs and HLA-C alleles the fewest. Because HLA typing was missing for some donors at each locus, association tests included only the typed subset. A cluster of highly shared sequence variants was judged likely to represent a technical artifact of the sequencing pipeline. In this cohort, only TCR beta chains were sequenced, and detectable features were limited by the absence of alpha or paired-chain data. Compared with the roughly 720-donor mean, donors in an Asian-associated ancestry cluster had fewer N-insertions in productive TCRs, according to a later genetic analysis. Sequencing depth was assumed to be roughly uniform across donors in the presence/absence analyses, though that assumption may not hold. Cytomegalovirus status was reported to be diagnosed by the classifier with high specificity and sensitivity in both the original and validation cohorts. CMV serostatus was the only immune exposure information available for the cohort. In a later analysis, most CMV-associated TCR beta chains were found to appear HLA-restricted, with HLA associations seemingly driven largely by CMV exposure. The study listed 150 to 200 TCR beta chains as associated with cytomegalovirus. The authors suggested that the approach could potentially be extended to other disease states and immunological phenotypes. While some public TCRs were present in many individuals, most TCR sequences turned up only very rarely across donors. According to a later analysis, parvovirus B19, influenza, CMV and Epstein-Barr virus appeared linked to several top co-occurrence clusters. Broadly in line with IMGT annotations, most TCR beta V segments showed up in productive rearrangements about 87% or about 30% of the time in an earlier analysis of some 590 of the donors. A later analysis found that HLA-associated TCR beta chains were more clonally expanded and had lower generation probabilities than equally common non-associated chains.

Library method: the immunoSEQ multiplex PCR assay. The multiplex PCR relied on a mix of 60 forward primers for TCR Vbeta segments and 13 reverse primers for TCR Jbeta segments. The CDR3 region of rearranged TCR beta genes was amplified from genomic DNA with a multiplex PCR assay. The amplified TCR beta libraries were sequenced on the Illumina HiSeq System as 87-base-pair reads. As for how the authors treated the data: A later analysis tallied roughly 76 million unique TCR beta chains across the 666 repertoires, and some 10 million of those chains were shared by two or more donors. Raw reads were error-corrected and collapsed into unique sequences with a nearest-neighbor algorithm that merged closely related sequences to remove PCR and sequencing errors. V, D and J gene segments were assigned by aligning CDR3 sequences to IMGT reference sequences. For a sequence to be retained, a match of at least six nucleotides was required to both a V gene segment and a J gene segment. A rearrangement counted as productive if the CDR3 had no stop codons and remained in frame with V and J, and every other rearrangement counted as non-productive. Following IMGT convention, CDR3 was defined as the stretch from the second conserved V-encoded cysteine to the conserved J-encoded phenylalanine. The earlier analysis of fewer than 750 of the donors excluded sequences that lacked an unambiguous match to a single V gene segment. In an earlier analysis of 587 of the donors, V segments were called functional above 56.7% productive rearrangements and were called segregating when the between-donor standard deviation exceeded 5%. A statistical classification framework was built for diagnosing cytomegalovirus status from the catalog of TCR beta chain sequences. In a later analysis, TCR nucleotide sequences were compared against IMGT/GENE-DB human TR gene sequences so that V and J genes could be assigned. In a later analysis, CDR3 sequences and most-parsimonious VDJ recombination scenarios were assigned using the TCRdist pipeline. In a later analysis, each TCR beta chain was defined by its CDR3 amino acid sequence together with its V-gene family, and reads lacking a unique V-gene family were excluded. As a way to deal with suspected cross-contamination and a sequencing artifact, a later analysis dropped roughly 600 nucleotide sequences that were highly shared and had low generation probability. A later analysis calculated a clonal expansion index for each public chain from normalized within-repertoire ranks of inferred template counts. In a later analysis, generation probabilities were computed with a VDJ recombination model fitted to out-of-frame rearrangements, and the resulting probabilities were checked against IGoR. In a later analysis, hypergeometric tests were used to score TCR-TCR, TCR-HLA and TCR-CMV co-occurrence, with a repertoire-size bias correction applied to TCR pairs. A later analysis estimated false discovery rates by permuting HLA or CMV assignments 20 times. A later analysis grouped co-occurring TCRs with DBSCAN, adding TCRdist sequence similarity when clustering within HLA-allele-positive subsets. Co-occurrence clustering excluded repertoires with fewer than 30,000 or more than 120,000 public chains, plus five with anomalous nucleotide sharing. Imported from immuneACCESS, the table was reduced by TCRdb to in-frame sequences with V and J called. These copies leave out some clones; in studies compared against another copy, an unresolved V gene accounts for under half, and the cause of the remainder is not known. V, J and clone size reflect that table, while D and trimming were determined from the DNA. The sample has around 250,000 clones on record, 70% to 90% of them singletons. Clones ranked in the top ten supply about 7.3% of the sample.

The rearrangement joined TRBV30 to TRBJ1-1; no D gene can be assigned with confidence. The specimen sequenced was PBMCs. The source of this sequence is a woman in her sixties or seventies in good health and CMV-seropositive. The CDR3 reads CAWSGGWPEAFF. The DNA is as follows: TGTGCCTGGAGTGGAGGGTGGCCTGAAGCTTTCTTT.